This T cell receptor (beta chain) appears in the sequencing data of a study of cytomegalovirus exposure and HLA in healthy donors. Whole-study results and caveats: Most TCR sequences showed up rarely, but some public TCRs showed up in many donors. Sequencing likely caused a cluster of highly shared sequence variants.

The length of the CDR3 is 17 residues. V was cut by 2 bases and J by 7 bases, with 20 bases left in between. Germline V CDR1 and CDR2: KGHSH, LQKENI. On this clone: Antigen specificity is unknown.

The PCR was carried out with 60 Vbeta primers and 13 Jbeta primers. The data were produced by immunoSEQ multiplex PCR, yet TCRdb's version contains in-frame clones alone and is incomplete. The sample carries 100,000 or so clones, 79% recorded once. This receptor was identified in a female donor in good health and CMV-seropositive. Sequences were obtained from PBMCs. The chain uses TRBV18 and TRBJ2-2, with D uncertain. The CDR3 nucleotides read TGTGCCAGCTCACCAACAATAATCCGGGTCGCGGACGGGGAGCTGTTTTTT. Residues: CASSPTIIRVADGELFF.